This TCR beta chain originates from a study of T cells after yellow fever vaccination. TCRdb itself ran the 5' RACE reads through MiXCR, one entry per CDR3 protein. Among around 30,000 distinct CDR3 sequences, about 6.3% were seen once, and the ten largest hold about 20%. V trimming: 4 bases; J trimming: 4 bases; junction bases outside the gene matches: 7. Germline V gene data show CDR1 as SGHRS and CDR2 as YFSETQ. This CDR3 has 14 residues. At least ten counts were recorded for this clonotype. The specimen was PBMCs, either bulk or a sorted T-cell subset (CD4+, CD8+, memory, or dextramer-sorted; not recorded which), collected on the day of the first yellow fever vaccination. The origin of this receptor is a man between 18 and 29 years old who received the YFV17D yellow fever vaccine. This chain links TRBV5-1 with TRBJ1-2, with 7 bases aligning to TRBD1. CDR3 sequence reads: CASSPPGQAYGYTF. The CDR3 DNA reads TGCGCCAGCAGCCCGCCCGGACAGGCCTATGGCTACACCTTC.